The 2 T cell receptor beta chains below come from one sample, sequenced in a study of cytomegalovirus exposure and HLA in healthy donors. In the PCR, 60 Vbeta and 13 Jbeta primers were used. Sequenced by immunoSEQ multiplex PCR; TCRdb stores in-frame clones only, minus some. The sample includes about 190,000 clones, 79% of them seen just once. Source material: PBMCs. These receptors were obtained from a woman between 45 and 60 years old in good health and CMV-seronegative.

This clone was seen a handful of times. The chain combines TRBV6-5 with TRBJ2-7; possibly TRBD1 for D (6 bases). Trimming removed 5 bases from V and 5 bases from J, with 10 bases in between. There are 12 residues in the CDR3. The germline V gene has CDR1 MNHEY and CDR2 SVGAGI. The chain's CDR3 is CASSAGQNEQYF. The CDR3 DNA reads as TGTGCCAGCAGTGCAGGACAGAACGAGCAGTACTTC.

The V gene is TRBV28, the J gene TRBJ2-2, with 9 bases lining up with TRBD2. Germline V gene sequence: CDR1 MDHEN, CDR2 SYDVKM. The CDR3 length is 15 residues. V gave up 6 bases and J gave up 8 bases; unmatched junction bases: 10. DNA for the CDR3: TGTGCCAGCAGATCTACCTCAAGCGGGAGGGGGGAGCTGTTTTTT. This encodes CASRSTSSGRGELFF.